This T cell receptor beta chain was observed in a study of shared clonotypes between healthy human individuals. Study-wide results and limits: Blood was the only sampled material, and tissue repertoires likely differ. Few donors limited the genetic and exposure-history diversity represented.

This table comes from immunoSEQ multiplex PCR, and its TCRdb copy is limited to in-frame clones, with some not included. Among 400,000 to 500,000 clones listed, around 80% were seen once. Remarks on this clone: Its cognate antigen is unknown.

The sequence came from a woman aged 40 to 55 in good health. Some clones in this sample may be carry-over from other donors' samples. The material sequenced was PBMCs.

CDR3 bases: TGTGCCTGGAGGGGGGACACCTACGAGCAGTACTTC. Translation: CAWRGDTYEQYF. The rearrangement links TRBV30 to TRBJ2-7; maybe TRBD1 (6 bases). This CDR3 comprises 12 residues. CDR1 and CDR2 from the germline V gene are GTSNPN and SVGIG (reference sequence). Trimming took off 3 bases at V and 2 bases at J, with 8 bases between the two ends.